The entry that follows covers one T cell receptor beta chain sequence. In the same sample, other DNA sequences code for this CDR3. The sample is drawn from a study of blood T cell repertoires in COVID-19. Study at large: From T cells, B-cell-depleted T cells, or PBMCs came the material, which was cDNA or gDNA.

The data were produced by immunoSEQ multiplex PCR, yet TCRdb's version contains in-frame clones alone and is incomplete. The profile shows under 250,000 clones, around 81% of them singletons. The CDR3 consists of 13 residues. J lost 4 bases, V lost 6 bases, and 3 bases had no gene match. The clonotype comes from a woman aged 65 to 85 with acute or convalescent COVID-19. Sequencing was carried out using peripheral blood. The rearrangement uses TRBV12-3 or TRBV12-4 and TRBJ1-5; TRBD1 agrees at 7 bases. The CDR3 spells CASRGTVNQPQHF. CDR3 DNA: TGTGCCAGCAGGGGGACAGTAAATCAGCCCCAGCATTTT.